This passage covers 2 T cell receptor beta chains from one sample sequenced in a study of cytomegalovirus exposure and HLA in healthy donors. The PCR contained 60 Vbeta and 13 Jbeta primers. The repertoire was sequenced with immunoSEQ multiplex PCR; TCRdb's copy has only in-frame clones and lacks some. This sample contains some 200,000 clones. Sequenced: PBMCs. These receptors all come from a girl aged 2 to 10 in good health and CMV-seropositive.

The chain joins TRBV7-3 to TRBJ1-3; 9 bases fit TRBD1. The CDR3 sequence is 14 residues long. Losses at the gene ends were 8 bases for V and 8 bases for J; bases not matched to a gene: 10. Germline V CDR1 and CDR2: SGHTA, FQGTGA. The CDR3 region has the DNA TGTGCCAGCGGGGGACAGGGCATTAGGTACACCATATATTTT. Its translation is CASGGQGIRYTIYF.

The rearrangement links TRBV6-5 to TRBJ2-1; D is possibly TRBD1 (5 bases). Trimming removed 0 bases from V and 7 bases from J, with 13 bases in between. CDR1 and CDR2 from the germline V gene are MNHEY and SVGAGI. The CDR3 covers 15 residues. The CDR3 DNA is TGTGCCAGCAGTTACTCTTCAGGGCCCCCGAATGAGCAGTTCTTC. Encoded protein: CASSYSSGPPNEQFF.